The clone carrying this T cell receptor beta chain has at least ten counts. Antigen unknown. The V gene's germline CDR1 is SGHDT and CDR2 YYEEEE. V dropped 4 bases and J dropped 3 bases, with 10 bases sitting between them. The CDR3 is 13 residues long. MiXCR was run by TCRdb on the PCR reads, yielding one entry per CDR3 protein. The sample comprises around 300,000 distinct CDR3 sequences, about 23% of which are singletons, and 0.7% to 0.95% rests with the top ten. This specimen comes from a study of molecular identifiers for immune sequencing clone quantification. Study-level points and caveats: Effector cells had over 99% of their molecules in clones above 20 RNA copies, while naive cells had under 1%. Jurkat TCR RNA spiked in from one cell reportedly remained identifiable amid about a million naive cells.

Sorting captured naive CD8 T cells as CD8+CD4-CCR7+CD45RA+. J is TRBJ1-1 and V is TRBV5-6; possibly TRBD1 for D (5 bases). Sequences were obtained from naive CD8+ T cells from blood, with Jurkat cell RNA spiked in. The subset denotes: FACS-sorted CD8+CD4-CCR7+CD45RA+ naive T cells. The sequence was obtained from a human donor in good health. Some libraries in this study had Jurkat cell RNA spiked in. The CDR3 loop is CASSQGRHTEAFF. For the CDR3, the DNA is TGTGCCAGCAGCCAGGGTCGTCACACTGAAGCTTTCTTT.